What follows is one T cell receptor beta chain and its context. Its target antigen remains unknown. Base qualities are missing; no much larger clone stands one base away. This entry belongs to a study of T cells after yellow fever vaccination (dated by TCRdb to the late 2010s). With regard to the full study: Libraries from fractions with low cell numbers were prepared with the SMART-Seq v4 Ultra Low Input RNA kit. Bulk TCR alpha and beta repertoires were sequenced longitudinally to track T-cell clones before and after primary and booster YFV17D yellow fever vaccination. Two healthy male donors, one aged 18 to 30 and one aged 30 to 40 years, were included in the cohort. Bulk PBMC replicates and cell subsets were isolated from blood drawn at multiple timepoints before and after both primary and secondary immunization.

Read against the paper, the sample's treatment or condition label means: live attenuated yellow fever vaccine strain. At each blood-draw timepoint, two biological replicates of bulk PBMCs were obtained. PBMCs were isolated from peripheral blood using a standard Ficoll-Paque protocol. TriZol was used to extract RNA from bulk PBMCs, CD4 and CD8 fractions, and dextramer-positive and dextramer-negative fractions. Overall results and qualifications from the work: The secondary T-cell response was found to be weaker but faster than the primary response, with a peak reached on day 5 rather than on day 15. A small fraction of clonotypes appeared in both the CD4 and CD8 compartments, likely as a result of convergent recombination. FACS-sorted repertoires could contain abundant contaminating clonotypes from the bulk population, so computational filtering was required. Only two donors were included in the study, so the extent to which the findings can be generalized is limited. After the booster, most clones that had expanded after primary vaccination were detected again (around 96% of CD4 and under 90% of CD8), suggesting broad maintenance of memory.

TCR cDNA was synthesized by 5'RACE template switching, which introduced a universal primer site and unique molecular identifiers. cDNA synthesis was primed from both the TCR alpha and TCR beta constant segments. Libraries were amplified in two PCR steps, with sample barcodes and sequencing adapters added in the second step. Libraries were sequenced on Illumina HiSeq 2500 (2x100 bp) or NovaSeq (2x150 bp). In the source study's methods: Reads were demultiplexed and collapsed into UMI consensus sequences with MIGEC, and V(D)J alignment was performed with MiXCR. Clonotypes responding to the vaccine were identified with edgeR on replicate PBMC samples, with the criteria of FDR below 0.01 and a log2 fold change above 5 up to day 15. Each bulk clonotype received a CD4 or CD8 identity based on whether the sequenced CD4 or CD8 repertoire contained that clonotype at higher abundance. The raw public data were reprocessed by TCRdb itself: fastp quality trimming at Q25, MiXCR clonotype calling, in-frame beta chains only. CDR3 protein duplicates are merged, each entry listing the most common genes and DNA. These V and J calls originate from TCRdb's pipeline instead of the authors' own analysis. The sample table shows 500,000 to 650,000 distinct CDR3 sequences, and about 12% are seen once. The ten most abundant clones make up around 14% of the sample.

Sequences KGHDR (CDR1) and SFDVKD (CDR2) are obtained from the germline V gene. A distance of 9 bases separates the germline ends of V and J, which lose 3 bases and 7 bases respectively. The cysteine opens and the phenylalanine closes a CDR3 of 13 amino acids. Here the CDR3 DNA is all that survives: 39 bases in frame from base 1. The sequence is built from TRBV24-1 and TRBJ2-1, with TRBD2 as a weak D call on 5 bases. This sequence was found in a man aged 25-45 years who received the YFV17D yellow fever vaccine. The material was PBMCs, obtained on the day of the yellow fever booster vaccination. The DNA sequence is given as TGTGCCACCAGTGATCCTAGGAGGAATGAGCAGTTCTTC. Its protein reads: CATSDPRRNEQFF.